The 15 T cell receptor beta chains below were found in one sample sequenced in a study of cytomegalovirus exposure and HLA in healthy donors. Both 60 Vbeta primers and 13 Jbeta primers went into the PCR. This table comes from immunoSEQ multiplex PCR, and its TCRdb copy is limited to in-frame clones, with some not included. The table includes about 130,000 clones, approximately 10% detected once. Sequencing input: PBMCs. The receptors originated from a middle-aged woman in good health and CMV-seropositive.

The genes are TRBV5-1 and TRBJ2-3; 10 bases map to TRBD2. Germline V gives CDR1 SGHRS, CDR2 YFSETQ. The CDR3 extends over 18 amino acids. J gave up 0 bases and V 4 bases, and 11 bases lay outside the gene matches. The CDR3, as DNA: TGCGCCAGCAGCACAGATCGGACTAGCGGAACTAGCACAGATACGCAGTATTTT. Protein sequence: CASSTDRTSGTSTDTQYF.

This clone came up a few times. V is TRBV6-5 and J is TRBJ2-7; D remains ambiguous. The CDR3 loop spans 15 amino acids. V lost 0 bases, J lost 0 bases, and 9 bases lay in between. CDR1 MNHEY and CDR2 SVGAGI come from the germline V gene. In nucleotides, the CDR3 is TGTGCCAGCAGTTACTCCCACGACTCCTCCTACGAGCAGTACTTC. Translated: CASSYSHDSSYEQYF.

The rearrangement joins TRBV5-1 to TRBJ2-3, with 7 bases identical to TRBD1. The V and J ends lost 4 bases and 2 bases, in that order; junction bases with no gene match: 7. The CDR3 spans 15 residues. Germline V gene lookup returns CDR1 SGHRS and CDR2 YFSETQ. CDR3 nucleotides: TGCGCCAGCAGCACGACAGGGAACCCCACAGATACGCAGTATTTT. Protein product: CASSTTGNPTDTQYF.

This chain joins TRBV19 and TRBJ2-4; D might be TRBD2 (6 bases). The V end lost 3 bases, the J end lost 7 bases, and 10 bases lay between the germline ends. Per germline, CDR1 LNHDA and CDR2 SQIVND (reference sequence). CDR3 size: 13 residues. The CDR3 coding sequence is TGTGCCAGTAGTATGGGGGGTACGAACATTCAGTACTTC. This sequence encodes CASSMGGTNIQYF.

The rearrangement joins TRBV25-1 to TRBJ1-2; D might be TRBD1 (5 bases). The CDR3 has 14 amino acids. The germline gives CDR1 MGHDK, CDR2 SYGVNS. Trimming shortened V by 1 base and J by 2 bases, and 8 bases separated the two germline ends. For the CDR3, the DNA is TGTGCCAGCAGTGAATTTGGGGCGAACTATGGCTACACCTTC. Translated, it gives CASSEFGANYGYTF.

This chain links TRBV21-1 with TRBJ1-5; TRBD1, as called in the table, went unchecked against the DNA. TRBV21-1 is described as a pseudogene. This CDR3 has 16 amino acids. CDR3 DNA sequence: TGTGCCAGCAGCGGACAGAGGGCTAAGGGCAATCAGCCCCAGCATTTT. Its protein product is CASSGQRAKGNQPQHF.

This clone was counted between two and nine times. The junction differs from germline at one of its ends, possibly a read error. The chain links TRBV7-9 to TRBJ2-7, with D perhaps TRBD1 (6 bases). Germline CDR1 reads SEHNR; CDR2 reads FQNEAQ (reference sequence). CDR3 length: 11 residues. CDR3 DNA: TGTGCCAGCAGCTTACAGGGGATCTGGGACTTC. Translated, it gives CASSLQGIWDF. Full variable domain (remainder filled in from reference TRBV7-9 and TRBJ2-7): DTGVSQNPRHKITKRGQNVTFRCDPISEHNRLYWYRQTLGQGPEFLTYFQNEAQLEKSRLLSDRFSAERPKGSFSTLEIQRTEQGDSAMYLCASSLQGIWDFGPGTRLTVT.

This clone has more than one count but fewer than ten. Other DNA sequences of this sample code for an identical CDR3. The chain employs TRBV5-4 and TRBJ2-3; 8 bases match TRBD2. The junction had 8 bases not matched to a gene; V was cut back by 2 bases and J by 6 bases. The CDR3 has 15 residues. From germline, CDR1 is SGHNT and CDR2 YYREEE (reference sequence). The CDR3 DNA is TGTGCCAGCAGCTTAAGCGGGGGCCTCATGGATACGCAGTATTTT. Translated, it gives CASSLSGGLMDTQYF.

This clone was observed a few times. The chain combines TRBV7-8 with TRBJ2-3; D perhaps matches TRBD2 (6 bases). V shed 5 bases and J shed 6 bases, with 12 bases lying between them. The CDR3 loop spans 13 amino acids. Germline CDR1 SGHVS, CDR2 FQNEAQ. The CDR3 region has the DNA TGTGCCAGCAGCGTGGGAGGCCGGGATACGCAGTATTTT. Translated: CASSVGGRDTQYF.

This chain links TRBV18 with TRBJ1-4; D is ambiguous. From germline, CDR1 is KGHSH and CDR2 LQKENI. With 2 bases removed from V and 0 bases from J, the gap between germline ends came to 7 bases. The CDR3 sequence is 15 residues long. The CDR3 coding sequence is TGTGCCAGCTCACCAGTCGGGGCAACTAATGAAAAACTGTTTTTT. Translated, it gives CASSPVGATNEKLFF.

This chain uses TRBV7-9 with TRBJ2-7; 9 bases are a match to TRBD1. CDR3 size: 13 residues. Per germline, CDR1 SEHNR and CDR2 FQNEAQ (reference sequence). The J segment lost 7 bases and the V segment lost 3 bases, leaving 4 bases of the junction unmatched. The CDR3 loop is CASSFGTGSEQYF. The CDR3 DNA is TGTGCCAGCAGCTTTGGGACAGGGTCTGAGCAGTACTTC.

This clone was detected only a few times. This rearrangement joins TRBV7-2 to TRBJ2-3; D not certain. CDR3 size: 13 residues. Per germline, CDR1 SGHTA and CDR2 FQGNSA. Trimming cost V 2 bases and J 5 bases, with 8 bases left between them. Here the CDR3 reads CASSLYRVDTQYF. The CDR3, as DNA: TGTGCCAGCAGCTTATACCGGGTAGATACGCAGTATTTT.

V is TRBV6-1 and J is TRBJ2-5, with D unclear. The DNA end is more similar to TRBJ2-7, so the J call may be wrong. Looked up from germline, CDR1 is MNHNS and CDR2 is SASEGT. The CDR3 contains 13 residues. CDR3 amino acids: CASRRALDYEQYF. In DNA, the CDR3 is TGTGCCAGCCGACGAGCGCTCGACTACGAGCAGTACTTC.

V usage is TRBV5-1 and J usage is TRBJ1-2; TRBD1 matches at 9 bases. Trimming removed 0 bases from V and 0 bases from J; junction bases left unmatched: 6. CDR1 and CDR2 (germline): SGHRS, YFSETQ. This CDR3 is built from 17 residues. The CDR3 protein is CASSLDGTGRTNYGYTF. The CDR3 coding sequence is TGCGCCAGCAGCTTGGATGGGACAGGGAGGACTAACTATGGCTACACCTTC.

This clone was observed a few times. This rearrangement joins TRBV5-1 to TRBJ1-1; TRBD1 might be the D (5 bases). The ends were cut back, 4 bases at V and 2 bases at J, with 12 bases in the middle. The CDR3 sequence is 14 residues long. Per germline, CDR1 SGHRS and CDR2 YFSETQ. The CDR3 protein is CASSGDLVNTEAFF. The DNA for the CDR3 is TGCGCCAGCAGCGGGGACTTAGTAAACACTGAAGCTTTCTTT.